The 2 T cell receptor beta chains in this list originate from one sample, sequenced in a study of cytomegalovirus exposure and HLA in healthy donors. The PCR contained 60 Vbeta and 13 Jbeta primers. This table comes from immunoSEQ multiplex PCR, and its TCRdb copy is limited to in-frame clones, with some not included. The table includes more than 95,000 clones, 83% detected once. Sequencing was carried out using PBMCs. The receptors were sampled from a woman in her thirties or forties in good health and CMV-seropositive.

The V and J genes are TRBV29-1 and TRBJ1-4; 11 nucleotides agree with TRBD1. Germline V gene lookup returns CDR1 SQVTM and CDR2 ANQGSEA. CDR3 length: 14 amino acids. Trimming removed 4 bases from V and 8 bases from J; junction bases left unmatched: 6. The CDR3 DNA sequence: TGCAGCGTTGCCCAGGGGACAGGGGGGGAAAAACTGTTTTTT. Its translation is CSVAQGTGGEKLFF.

The chain recombines TRBV19 with TRBJ2-1; 13 positions agree with TRBD2. The V gene's germline CDR1 is LNHDA and CDR2 SQIVND (reference sequence). CDR3 size: 19 residues. V lost 4 bases, J lost 0 bases, and 9 bases stayed unmatched. The CDR3 DNA reads TGTGCCAGTAGTACTTGGGGACTAGCGGGGTTGGGCTCCTACAATGAGCAGTTCTTC. Amino acid sequence: CASSTWGLAGLGSYNEQFF.